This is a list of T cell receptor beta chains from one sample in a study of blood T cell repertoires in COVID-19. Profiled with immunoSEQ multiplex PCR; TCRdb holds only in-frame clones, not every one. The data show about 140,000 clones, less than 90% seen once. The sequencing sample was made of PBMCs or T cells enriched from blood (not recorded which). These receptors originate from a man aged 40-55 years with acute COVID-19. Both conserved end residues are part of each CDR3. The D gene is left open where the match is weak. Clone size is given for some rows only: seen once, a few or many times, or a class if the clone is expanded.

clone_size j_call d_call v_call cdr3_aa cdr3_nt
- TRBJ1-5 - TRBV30 CAWGEPGLRGSNQPQHF TGTGCCTGGGGGGAGCCGGGACTCCGGGGGAGCAATCAGCCCCAGCATTTT
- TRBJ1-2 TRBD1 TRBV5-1 CASRPGDRDYGYTF TGCGCCAGCAGACCTGGGGACAGGGACTATGGCTACACCTTC
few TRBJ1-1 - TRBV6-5 CASSLSQGDTEAFF TGTGCCAGCAGTTTATCTCAAGGGGATACTGAAGCTTTCTTT
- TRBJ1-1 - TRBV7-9 CASSYIFGVNTEAFF TGTGCCAGCAGCTATATTTTCGGGGTAAACACTGAAGCTTTCTTT
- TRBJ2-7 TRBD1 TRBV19 CASTATGTGKYEQYF TGTGCCAGTACCGCCACCGGGACAGGGAAGTACGAGCAGTACTTC
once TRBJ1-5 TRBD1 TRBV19 CATNRGLLQPQHF TGTGCCACTAACAGGGGGCTCCTTCAGCCCCAGCATTTT
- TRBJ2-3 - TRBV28 CASSLTSRGTDTQYF TGTGCCAGCAGTCTTACCTCCCGGGGGACAGATACGCAGTATTTT
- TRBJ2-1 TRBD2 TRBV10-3 CAIKQSGGSNEQFF TGTGCCATCAAACAAAGCGGGGGATCCAATGAGCAGTTCTTC
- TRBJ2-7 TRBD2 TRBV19 CASSSFGAGGSYEQYF TGTGCCAGTAGCTCCTTCGGAGCGGGAGGGTCCTACGAGCAGTACTTC
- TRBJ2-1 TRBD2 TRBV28 CASSYGLAGGNEQFF TGTGCCAGCAGCTACGGACTAGCGGGAGGGAATGAGCAGTTCTTC
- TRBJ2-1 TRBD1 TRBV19 CASSIWTDRSSYNEQFF TGTGCCAGTAGTATATGGACGGACAGGAGCTCCTACAATGAGCAGTTCTTC
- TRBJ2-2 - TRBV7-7 CASSLETERELFF TGTGCCAGCAGCTTAGAGACAGAGAGGGAGCTGTTTTTT
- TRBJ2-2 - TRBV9 CASSVGVFATGELFF TGTGCCAGCAGCGTAGGAGTCTTTGCCACCGGGGAGCTGTTTTTT
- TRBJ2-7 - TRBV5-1 CASREAGATYEQYF TGCGCCAGCAGGGAGGCAGGGGCTACCTACGAGCAGTACTTC
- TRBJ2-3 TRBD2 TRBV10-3 CAISRGGARTDTQYF TGTGCCATCAGCCGCGGGGGGGCCAGAACAGATACGCAGTATTTT
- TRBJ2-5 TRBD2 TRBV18 CASSPAGTSGREKQETQYF TGTGCCAGCTCACCTGCCGGGACTAGCGGGAGGGAGAAACAAGAGACCCAGTACTTC
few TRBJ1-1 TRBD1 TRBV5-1 CASSLGGGRTEAFF TGCGCCAGCAGCTTGGGAGGGGGCCGCACTGAAGCTTTCTTT
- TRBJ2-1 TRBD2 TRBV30 CAWSGTTGGTTSSYNEQFF TGTGCCTGGAGTGGAACGACGGGGGGGACTACCTCGTCCTACAATGAGCAGTTCTTC
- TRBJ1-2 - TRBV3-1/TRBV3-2 CASSQELGQRGYTF TGTGCCAGCAGCCAAGAGCTTGGACAGCGGGGCTACACCTTC
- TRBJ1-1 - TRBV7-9 CASSSSPGVVAFF TGTGCCAGCAGCTCAAGCCCAGGGGTAGTGGCTTTCTTT
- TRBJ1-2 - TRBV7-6 CASSWDNTGGYTF TGTGCCAGCAGCTGGGACAATACGGGCGGCTACACCTTC
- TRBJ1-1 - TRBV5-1 CASSLGLQSPEAFF TGCGCCAGCAGCTTAGGACTGCAGTCTCCTGAAGCTTTCTTT
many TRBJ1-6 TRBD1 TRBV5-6 CASTIDRVIGSPLHF TGTGCCAGTACTATAGACAGGGTAATTGGATCACCCCTCCACTTT
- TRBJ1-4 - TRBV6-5 CASSLSGASNEKLFF TGTGCCAGCTCACTCTCAGGTGCTTCTAATGAAAAACTGTTTTTT
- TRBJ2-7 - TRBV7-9 CASSLARGLAREQYF TGTGCCAGCAGCTTAGCGCGGGGTTTAGCCCGCGAGCAGTACTTC
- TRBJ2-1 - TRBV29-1 CSTWGGAHNEQFF TGCAGCACGTGGGGGGGGGCCCACAATGAGCAGTTCTTC
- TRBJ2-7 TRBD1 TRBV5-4 CASLRDRGSSEQYF TGTGCCAGCCTCCGGGACAGGGGTTCTAGCGAGCAGTACTTC
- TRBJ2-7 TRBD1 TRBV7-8 CASSLDRDRRDEQYF TGTGCCAGCAGCTTAGACCGGGACAGGCGGGACGAGCAGTACTTC
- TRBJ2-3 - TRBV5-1 CASSGGEDTQYF TGCGCCAGCAGCGGCGGGGAAGATACGCAGTATTTT
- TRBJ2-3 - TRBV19 CASSPPSGNTDTQYF TGTGCCAGTAGCCCCCCCAGCGGTAACACAGATACGCAGTATTTT
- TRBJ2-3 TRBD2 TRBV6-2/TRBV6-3 CASSYSRSGKDTQYF TGTGCCAGCAGTTACTCGAGGAGCGGGAAAGATACGCAGTATTTT
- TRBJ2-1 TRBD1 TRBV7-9 CASSSPGQGPYNEQFF TGTGCCAGCAGCTCGCCCGGACAGGGTCCCTACAATGAGCAGTTCTTC
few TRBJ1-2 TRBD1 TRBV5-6 CASSQTGWDYTF TGTGCCAGCAGCCAGACAGGGTGGGACTACACCTTC
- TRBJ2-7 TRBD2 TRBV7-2 CASRIAGDYEQYF TGTGCCAGCAGGATAGCGGGGGACTACGAGCAGTACTTC
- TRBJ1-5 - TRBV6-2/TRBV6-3 CASSYRVTGNNQPQHF TGTGCCAGCAGTTACCGGGTGACAGGAAACAATCAGCCCCAGCATTTT
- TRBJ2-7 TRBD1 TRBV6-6 CASSYRTGFAEQYF TGTGCCAGCAGTTATAGGACAGGGTTCGCCGAGCAGTACTTC
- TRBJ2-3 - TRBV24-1 CATNTGTDTQYF TGTGCCACCAATACAGGGACAGATACGCAGTATTTT
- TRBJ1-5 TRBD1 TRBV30 CAWSVARDSLYSNQPQHF TGTGCCTGGAGTGTAGCCAGGGACAGTCTATATAGCAATCAGCCCCAGCATTTT
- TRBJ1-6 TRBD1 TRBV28 CASSLVISGTDNSPLHF TGTGCCAGCAGTTTAGTGATTTCCGGGACAGATAATTCACCCCTCCACTTT
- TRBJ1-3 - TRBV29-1 CSVSDSGNTIYF TGCAGCGTTAGCGACAGCGGAAACACCATATATTTT
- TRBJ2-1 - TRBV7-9 CASSAGAFNEQFF TGTGCCAGCAGTGCTGGGGCCTTCAATGAGCAGTTCTTC
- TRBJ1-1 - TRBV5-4 CASSRRETEAFF TGTGCCAGCAGCCGCCGGGAGACTGAAGCTTTCTTT